This is a list of T cell receptor beta chains from one sample in a study of Ad26.COV2.S vaccination and SARS-CoV-2 variants. Assay: immunoSEQ multiplex PCR; the TCRdb copy retains only in-frame clones and omits some. This sample carries approximately 300,000 clones, more than 70% of them seen once, and the ten largest clones take more than 1.5%. Source: peripheral blood, taken in a trial of Ad26.COV2.S vaccine versus placebo. These receptors all stem from a person between 18 and 65 years old who received the Ad26.COV2.S COVID-19 vaccine or a placebo. Both conserved end residues are part of each CDR3. Fields, in order: CDR3 protein, CDR3 DNA, J gene, D gene, V gene, clone size. The D gene is left open where the match is weak. Only part of the rows carry a size: once, few, many, or a class if the clone is expanded.

CASSSRDSNQPQHF,TGTGCCAGCAGCTCCCGGGACAGCAATCAGCCCCAGCATTTT,TRBJ1-5,-,TRBV5-4,-
CASSLDYSASGYTF,TGTGCCAGCAGCTTAGATTATTCGGCGTCCGGCTACACCTTC,TRBJ1-2,-,TRBV7-2,few
CASSPTRRDTEAFF,TGCGCCAGCAGCCCCACCAGGAGAGACACTGAAGCTTTCTTT,TRBJ1-1,-,TRBV5-1,-
CASSYSSRVGREKLFF,TGTGCCAGCAGTTACTCATCAAGGGTCGGTAGAGAAAAACTGTTTTTT,TRBJ1-4,-,TRBV6-5,-
CASSYSKSTDLTDTQYF,TGTGCCAGCAGTTACTCGAAATCTACCGACCTCACAGATACGCAGTATTTT,TRBJ2-3,-,TRBV6-2/TRBV6-3,-
CASSPSSGQGDNEQFF,TGCGCCAGCAGCCCTTCGTCCGGACAGGGAGACAATGAGCAGTTCTTC,TRBJ2-1,TRBD1,TRBV5-1,-
CSVEGGTGTQYF,TGCAGCGTTGAAGGAGGGACCGGGACGCAGTATTTT,TRBJ2-3,-,TRBV29-1,-
CASSPDGLSNQPQHF,TGTGCCAGCAGCCCGGACGGACTGAGCAATCAGCCCCAGCATTTT,TRBJ1-5,-,TRBV2,-
CASSIDRGGYNEQFF,TGTGCCAGCAGCATTGACAGGGGGGGCTACAATGAGCAGTTCTTC,TRBJ2-1,TRBD1,TRBV5-8,-
CSVAAGNGYTF,TGCAGCGTTGCGGCAGGGAATGGCTACACCTTC,TRBJ1-2,-,TRBV29-1,-
CATSDSRTDTQYF,TGTGCCACCAGTGATTCCCGCACAGATACGCAGTATTTT,TRBJ2-3,-,TRBV24-1,once
CAISERGNTEAFF,TGTGCCATCAGTGAGAGAGGGAACACTGAAGCTTTCTTT,TRBJ1-1,-,TRBV10-3,-
CASSPPTGRDTQYF,TGTGCCAGCTCACCACCGACAGGAAGGGATACGCAGTATTTT,TRBJ2-3,-,TRBV18,-
CASGVPSGTSGGAGYEQFF,TGTGCCAGCGGGGTCCCATCCGGGACTAGCGGGGGGGCCGGCTATGAGCAGTTCTTC,TRBJ2-1,TRBD2,TRBV2,-
CASSLDGISPYEQYF,TGCGCCAGCAGCTTGGACGGGATTAGTCCCTACGAGCAGTACTTC,TRBJ2-7,-,TRBV5-1,-
CASSLRGVPNTEAFF,TGTGCCAGCAGCCTTAGAGGGGTCCCGAACACTGAAGCTTTCTTT,TRBJ1-1,-,TRBV16,-
CASSGGGNTQYF,TGTGCCAGCAGCGGCGGTGGTAATACGCAGTATTTT,TRBJ2-3,-,TRBV27,-
CASSPDKPTGELFF,TGTGCCAGCAGCCCGGACAAACCCACCGGGGAGCTGTTTTTT,TRBJ2-2,-,TRBV5-6,-